This T cell receptor beta chain was obtained from a study of OX40 agonist ivuxolimab in advanced cancers. Study background: An agonistic anti-OX40 (CD134) antibody, ivuxolimab, was used to treat the patients. Dosing consisted of intravenous ivuxolimab at 0.01 to 10 mg/kg every 2 weeks.

Study findings and constraints: Among expanded peripheral T cells, antigen specificity went undetermined.

The CDR3 has 12 amino acids. Looked up from germline, CDR1 is LNHDA and CDR2 is SQIVND (reference sequence). The J segment lost 5 bases and the V segment lost 3 bases, leaving 0 bases of the junction unmatched. Assay: immunoSEQ multiplex PCR; the TCRdb copy retains only in-frame clones and omits some. The sample contains roughly 76,000 clones, 65% to 90% of which appear only once. Concerning this clone: The antigen remains unidentified.

The sample in question was CD4+ or CD8+ T cells sorted from blood, obtained in a trial of the OX40 agonist ivuxolimab. The V gene is TRBV19, the J gene TRBJ1-2; 7 positions agree with TRBD1. The source of this sequence is an adult with an advanced solid tumor such as melanoma, head and neck, liver or kidney cancer. CDR3 region: CASSMGQYGYTF. CDR3 in DNA: TGTGCCAGTAGTATGGGACAGTATGGCTACACCTTC.